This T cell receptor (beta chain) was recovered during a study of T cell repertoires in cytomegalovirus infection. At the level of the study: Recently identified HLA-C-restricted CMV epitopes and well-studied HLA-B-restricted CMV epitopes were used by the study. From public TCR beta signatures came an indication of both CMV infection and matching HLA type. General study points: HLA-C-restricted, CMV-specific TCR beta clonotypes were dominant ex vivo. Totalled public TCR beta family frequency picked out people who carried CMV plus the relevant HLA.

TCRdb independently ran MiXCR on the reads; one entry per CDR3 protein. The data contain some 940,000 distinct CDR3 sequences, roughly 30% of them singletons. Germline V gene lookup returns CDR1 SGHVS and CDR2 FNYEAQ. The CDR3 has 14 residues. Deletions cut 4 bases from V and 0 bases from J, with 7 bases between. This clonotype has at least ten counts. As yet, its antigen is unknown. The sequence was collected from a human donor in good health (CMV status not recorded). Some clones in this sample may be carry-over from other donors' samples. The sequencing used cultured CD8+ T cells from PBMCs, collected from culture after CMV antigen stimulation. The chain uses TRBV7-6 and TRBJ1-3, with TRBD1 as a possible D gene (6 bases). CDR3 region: CASSSDSSGNTIYF. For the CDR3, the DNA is TGTGCCAGCAGCTCGGACAGCTCTGGAAACACCATATATTTT. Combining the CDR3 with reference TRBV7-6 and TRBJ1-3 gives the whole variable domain GAGVSQSPRYKVTKRGQDVALRCDPISGHVSLYWYRQALGQGPEFLTYFNYEAQQDKSGLPNDRFSAERPEGSISTLTIQRTEQRDSAMYRCASSSDSSGNTIYFGEGSWLTVV.